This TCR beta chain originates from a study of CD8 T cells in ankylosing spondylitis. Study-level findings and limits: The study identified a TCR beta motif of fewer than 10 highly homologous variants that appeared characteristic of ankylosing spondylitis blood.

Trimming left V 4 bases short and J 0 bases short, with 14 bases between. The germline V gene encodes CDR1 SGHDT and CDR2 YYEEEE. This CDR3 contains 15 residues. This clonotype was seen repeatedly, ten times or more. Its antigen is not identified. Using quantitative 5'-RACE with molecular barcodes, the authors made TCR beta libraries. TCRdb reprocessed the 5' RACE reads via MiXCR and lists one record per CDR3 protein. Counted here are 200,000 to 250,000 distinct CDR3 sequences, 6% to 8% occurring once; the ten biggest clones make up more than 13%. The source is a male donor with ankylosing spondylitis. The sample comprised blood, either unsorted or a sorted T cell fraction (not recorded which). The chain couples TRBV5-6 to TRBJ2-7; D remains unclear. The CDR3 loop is CASSQGKYLSYEQYF. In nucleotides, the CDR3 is TGTGCCAGCAGCCAAGGAAAATACCTCTCCTACGAGCAGTACTTC.